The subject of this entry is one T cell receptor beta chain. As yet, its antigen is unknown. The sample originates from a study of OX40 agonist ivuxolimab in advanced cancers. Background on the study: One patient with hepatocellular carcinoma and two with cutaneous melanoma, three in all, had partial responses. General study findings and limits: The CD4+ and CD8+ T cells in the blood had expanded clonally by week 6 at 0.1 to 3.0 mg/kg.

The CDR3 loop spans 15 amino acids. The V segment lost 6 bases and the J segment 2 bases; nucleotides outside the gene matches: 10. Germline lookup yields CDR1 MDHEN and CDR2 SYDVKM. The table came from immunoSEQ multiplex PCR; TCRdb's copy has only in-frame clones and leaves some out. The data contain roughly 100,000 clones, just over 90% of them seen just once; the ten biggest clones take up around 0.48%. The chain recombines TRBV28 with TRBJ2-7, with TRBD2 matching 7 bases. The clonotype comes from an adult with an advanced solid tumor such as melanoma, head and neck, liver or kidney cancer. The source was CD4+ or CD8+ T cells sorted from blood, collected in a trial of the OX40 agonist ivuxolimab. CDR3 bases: TGTGCCAGCAGCCCCCCCGGGGGGATAACCTACGAGCAGTACTTC. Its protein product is CASSPPGGITYEQYF.